This T cell receptor beta chain was identified during a study of cytomegalovirus exposure and HLA in healthy donors. Study-wide context: Prior work identified 95 million to 120 million unique TCR beta sequences in 190 million or so T cells. Findings of the study overall: As confirmed in vitro, three CMV-associated chains were specific for CMV antigens. The authors excluded some V segments, including TRBV6-2 and TRBV6-3, as indistinguishable. Later on, an analysis found that several of the most significant clusters appeared to be linked to common viral pathogens, which included parvovirus B19.

Trimming at V came to 2 bases and at J to 5 bases, leaving 7 bases not matched to a gene. CDR1 and CDR2 from the germline V gene are SGHTA and FQGNSA. The CDR3 has 16 amino acids. PCR was performed using 60 Vbeta and 13 Jbeta primers. Sequencing used immunoSEQ multiplex PCR; TCRdb keeps in-frame clones, though not all of them. The sample lists about 130,000 clones, approximately 80% seen once, with 0.95% to 1.5% in the top ten. Comment on this clone: Its cognate antigen is unknown.

The sample was PBMCs. The sequence was collected from a girl aged 2-10 years in good health and CMV-seronegative. V gene TRBV7-2 combines with J gene TRBJ1-5; 9 positions agree with TRBD1. This CDR3 is CASSLQGTGKYQPQHF. CDR3 DNA: TGTGCCAGCAGCTTACAGGGGACAGGGAAGTATCAGCCCCAGCATTTT.